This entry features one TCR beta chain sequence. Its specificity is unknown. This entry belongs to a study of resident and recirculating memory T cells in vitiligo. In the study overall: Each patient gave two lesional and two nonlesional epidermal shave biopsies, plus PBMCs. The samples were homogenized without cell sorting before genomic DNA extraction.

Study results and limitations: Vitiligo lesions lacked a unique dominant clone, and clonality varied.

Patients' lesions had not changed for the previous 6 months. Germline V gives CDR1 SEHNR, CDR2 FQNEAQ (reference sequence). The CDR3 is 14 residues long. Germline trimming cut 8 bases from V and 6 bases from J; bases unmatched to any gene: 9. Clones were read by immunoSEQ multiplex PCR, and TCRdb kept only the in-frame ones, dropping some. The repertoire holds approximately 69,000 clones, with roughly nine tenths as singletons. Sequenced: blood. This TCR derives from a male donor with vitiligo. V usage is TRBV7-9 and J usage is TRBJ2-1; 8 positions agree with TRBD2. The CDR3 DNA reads TGTGCCAGCGGCATAGCGGGGCACGCCAATGAGCAGTTCTTC. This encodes CASGIAGHANEQFF.